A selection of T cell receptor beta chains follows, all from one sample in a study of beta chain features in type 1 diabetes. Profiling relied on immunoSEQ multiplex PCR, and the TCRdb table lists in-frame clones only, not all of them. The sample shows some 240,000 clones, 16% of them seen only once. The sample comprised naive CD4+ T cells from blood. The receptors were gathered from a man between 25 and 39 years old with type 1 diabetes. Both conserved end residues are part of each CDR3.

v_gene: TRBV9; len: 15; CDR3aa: CASSTSGGGTDTQYF
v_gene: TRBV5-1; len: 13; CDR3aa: CASSPGLAETQYF
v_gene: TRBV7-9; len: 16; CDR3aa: CASMSPGLGNTGELFF
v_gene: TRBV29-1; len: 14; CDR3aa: CSVGTGTNRQPQHF
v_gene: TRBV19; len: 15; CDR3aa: CASSIAGTGGNEQYF
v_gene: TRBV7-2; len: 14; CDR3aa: CASSSGKANYEQYF
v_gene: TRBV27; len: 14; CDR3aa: CASSSRTGGHEQYF
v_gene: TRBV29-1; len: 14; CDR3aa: CSSQRQGSTDTQYF
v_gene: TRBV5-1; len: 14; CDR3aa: CASSLFPGADEQYF
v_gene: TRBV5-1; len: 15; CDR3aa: CASSPTGQGSGEAFF
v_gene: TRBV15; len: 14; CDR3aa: CATSRTGAQETQYF
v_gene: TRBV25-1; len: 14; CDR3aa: CASSSGQGTNEQFF
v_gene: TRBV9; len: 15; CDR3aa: CASSVGDRENQPQHF
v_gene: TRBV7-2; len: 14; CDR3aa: CASSAQWGGDGQYF
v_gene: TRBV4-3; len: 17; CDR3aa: CASSQERVSSGANVLTF
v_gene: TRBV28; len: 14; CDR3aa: CASSKQSGAYEQYF
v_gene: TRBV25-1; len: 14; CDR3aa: CASSAQVPNTEAFF
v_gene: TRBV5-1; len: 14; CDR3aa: CASSFLGGRETQYF
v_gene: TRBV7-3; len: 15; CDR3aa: CASSFSPGGWETQYF
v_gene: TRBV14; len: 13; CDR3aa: CASSQTRSGFKFF
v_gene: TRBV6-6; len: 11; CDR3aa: CASSLVDIQYF
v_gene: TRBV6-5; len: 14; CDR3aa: CASGCKGGKYEQYF
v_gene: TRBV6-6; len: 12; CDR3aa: CASTDRNKEQFF
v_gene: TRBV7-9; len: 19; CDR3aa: CASTPAGGRSTSTYNEQFF
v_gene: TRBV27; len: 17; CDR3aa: CASSPYGTGGAGQPQHF
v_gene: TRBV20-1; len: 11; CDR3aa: CSVLIYNEQFF
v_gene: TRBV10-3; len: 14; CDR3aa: CAISESVGTDTQYF
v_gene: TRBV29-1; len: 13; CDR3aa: CSVVPNTSGEQFF
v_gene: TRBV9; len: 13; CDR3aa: CASSVGGEETQYF
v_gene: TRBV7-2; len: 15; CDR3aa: CASSQGLAGYAEQYF
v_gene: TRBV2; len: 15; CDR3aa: CASTYSASGSPEQFF
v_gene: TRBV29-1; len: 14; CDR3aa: CSVSERQGYYEQYF
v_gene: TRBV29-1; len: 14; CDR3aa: CSVDGSTGTETQYF
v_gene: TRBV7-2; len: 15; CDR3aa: CASSFFRVNTGELFF
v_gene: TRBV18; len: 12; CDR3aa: CASSPGADTQYF
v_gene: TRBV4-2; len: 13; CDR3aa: CASSQEEDYGYTF
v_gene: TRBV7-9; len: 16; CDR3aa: CASSLARGASNQPQHF
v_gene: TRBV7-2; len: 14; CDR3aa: CASRPGLVLDTQYF
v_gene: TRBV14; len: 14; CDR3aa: CASSQGSRLIEQFF
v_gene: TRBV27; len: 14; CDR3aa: CASSSRTVVSGQYF
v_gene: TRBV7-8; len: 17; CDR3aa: CASSLVGIRFPNEKLFF
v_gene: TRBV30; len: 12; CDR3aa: CAWLTSAYEQYF
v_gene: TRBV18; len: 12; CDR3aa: CASSPVRGTQYF
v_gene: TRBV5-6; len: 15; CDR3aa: CASSSPGTELYGYTF
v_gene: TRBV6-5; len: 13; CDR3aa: CASSYSENTEAFF
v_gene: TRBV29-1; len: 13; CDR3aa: CSVVVYLNTEAFF
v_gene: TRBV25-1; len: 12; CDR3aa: CASSLRDEKLFF
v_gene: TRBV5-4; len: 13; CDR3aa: CASSQTGWDTQYF
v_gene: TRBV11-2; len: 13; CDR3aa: CASSGPRPETQYF
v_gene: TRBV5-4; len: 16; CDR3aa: CASSPTSGRGAGELFF
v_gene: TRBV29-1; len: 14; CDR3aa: CSVRGLRLNTEAFF
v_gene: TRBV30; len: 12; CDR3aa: CAWSVGAYEQYF
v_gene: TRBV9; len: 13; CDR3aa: CASSVAQGTEQFF
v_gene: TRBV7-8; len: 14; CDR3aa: CASSLARGGFEQYF
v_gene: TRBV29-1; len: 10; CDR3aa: CSVADEKLFF
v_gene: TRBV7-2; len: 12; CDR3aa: CASSLGQGTQYF
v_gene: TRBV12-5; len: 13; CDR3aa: CASGRQGNTEAFF
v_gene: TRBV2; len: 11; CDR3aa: CASRLQETQYF
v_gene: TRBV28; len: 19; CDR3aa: CASSWPTSGRTRNSYEQYF